A single sample gave rise to the 20 T cell receptor beta chains below, sequenced in a study of molecular identifiers for immune sequencing clone quantification. TCRdb re-called the PCR reads through MiXCR, storing one row per CDR3 protein. This sample carries hundreds of thousands of distinct CDR3 sequences, approximately 24% of them seen once, and the ten largest clones take 0.6% to 0.9%. Sequenced input: naive CD8+ T cells from blood, with Jurkat cell RNA spiked in. Indicated subset: FACS-sorted CD8+CD4-CCR7+CD45RA+ naive T cells. The origin of the receptors is a human donor in good health. Some libraries in this study had Jurkat cell RNA spiked in.

The sample holds one count of this clonotype. CDR3 sequence: CASSLSSGGKTGELFF. Written as DNA, the CDR3 is TGTGCCAGCAGTTTATCGAGCGGGGGAAAAACCGGGGAGCTGTTTTTT. V gene TRBV27 combines with J gene TRBJ2-2, with 8 positions matching TRBD2. Trimming at V came to 0 bases and at J to 5 bases, leaving 5 bases not matched to a gene. Germline-derived CDR1 and CDR2 are MNHEY and SMNVEV (reference sequence). This CDR3 has 16 amino acids.

V usage is TRBV11-2 and J usage is TRBJ2-7, with D perhaps TRBD2 (5 bases). The CDR3 consists of 12 residues. V was cut by 5 bases and J by 7 bases, with 12 bases left in between. Germline assignment: CDR1 SGHAT and CDR2 FQNNGV. The CDR3 here is CASSRTSGEQYF. In DNA form, the CDR3 reads TGTGCCAGCAGCCGGACCAGCGGTGAGCAGTACTTC.

This clonotype has only one observation. Germline is not matched at one junction end, which may reflect a read error. V usage is TRBV7-9 and J usage is TRBJ2-3; no clear D. Germline V CDR1 and CDR2: SEHNR, FQNEAQ (reference sequence). The CDR3 loop spans 12 amino acids. The CDR3 sequence: CVSSSTTDTQYF. CDR3 DNA sequence: TGTGTCAGCAGCTCGACCACAGATACGCAGTATTTT. The full variable domain, completed using reference TRBV7-9 and TRBJ2-3, is DTGVSQNPRHKITKRGQNVTFRCDPISEHNRLYWYRQTLGQGPEFLTYFQNEAQLEKSRLLSDRFSAERPKGSFSTLEIQRTEQGDSAMYLCVSSSTTDTQYFGPGTRLTVL.

This clonotype was picked up many times. The rearrangement joins TRBV7-9 to TRBJ1-4; D is unclear. There are 16 residues in the CDR3. Trimming pared 5 bases from V and 0 bases from J, leaving 13 bases between. Germline V gives CDR1 SEHNR, CDR2 FQNEAQ (reference sequence). The CDR3 sequence is CASSPARGSTNEKLFF. CDR3 DNA sequence: TGTGCCAGCAGCCCAGCCCGAGGTTCAACTAATGAAAAACTGTTTTTT.

Notes on this clonotype: A read error may explain this, as a much larger clone is one base away. This chain joins TRBV7-9 and TRBJ2-5; D not resolved. The V gene lost 6 bases and the J gene lost 4 bases, with 12 bases spanning the gap. Germline assignment: CDR1 SEHNR and CDR2 FQNEAQ (reference sequence). The CDR3 contains 13 residues. CDR3 sequence: CASRQMYRETQYF. CDR3 coding DNA: TGTGCCAGCAGACAAATGTACCGAGAGACCCAGTACTTC.

V and J are TRBV4-1 and TRBJ2-7; D call uncertain. Trimming took off 0 bases at V and 4 bases at J, with 13 bases between the two ends. Germline V lookup: CDR1 MGHRA, CDR2 YSYEKL. The CDR3 has 15 residues. Here the CDR3 reads CASSQDSARAYEQYF. CDR3 in DNA: TGCGCCAGCAGCCAAGATTCAGCGAGAGCTTACGAGCAGTACTTC.

This clonotype was detected many times. The chain combines TRBV4-1 with TRBJ1-1; D is unresolved. V shed 1 base and J shed 5 bases, with 20 bases lying between them. Per germline, CDR1 MGHRA and CDR2 YSYEKL. The CDR3 consists of 17 residues. DNA for the CDR3: TGCGCCAGCAGCCAAGTAGGAAGTTCGGCGGGTTGGACTGAAGCTTTCTTT. This translates into CASSQVGSSAGWTEAFF.

This sequence joins TRBV19 and TRBJ2-5, with 11 bases aligning to TRBD2. This CDR3 is 15 amino acids long. V was clipped by 10 bases and J by 2 bases; unmatched bases: 9. From germline, CDR1 is LNHDA and CDR2 SQIVND (reference sequence). Here the CDR3 DNA reads TGTGCCACCGGGTCCTGGACTAGCGGGCAAGAGACCCAGTACTTC. Its protein is CATGSWTSGQETQYF.

This clonotype was observed many times. The genes are TRBV30 and TRBJ1-5; D possibly corresponds to TRBD1 (5 bases). Germline CDR1 reads GTSNPN; CDR2 reads SVGIG (reference sequence). Trimming stripped 3 bases from V and 6 bases from J, with 15 bases between. This CDR3 region has 14 residues. The DNA of the CDR3 is TGTGCCTGGAGCGAGGGCCGGGGGGTTCAGCCCCAGCATTTT. This encodes CAWSEGRGVQPQHF.

The chain employs TRBV10-3 and TRBJ2-3; perhaps TRBD2 as D (6 bases). The V and J ends lost 6 bases and 0 bases respectively, with 13 bases between them. The CDR3 totals 15 residues. Germline CDR1 reads ENHRY; CDR2 reads SYGVKD. Written as DNA, the CDR3 is TGTGCCATCAGCCACGGCGGGGATAGCACAGATACGCAGTATTTT. Residues: CAISHGGDSTDTQYF.

On this clonotype: This sequence may be a read error, since a much larger clone differs from it by one base. This sequence joins TRBV10-3 and TRBJ1-4; D is unresolved. The CDR3 runs to 13 residues. Germline values: CDR1 ENHRY, CDR2 SYGVKD. The CDR3 reads CATSDNPNEKLFF. The CDR3 DNA follows: TGTGCCACCAGTGATAACCCAAATGAAAAACTGTTTTTT.

This clonotype came up once. This sequence may be a read error, since a much larger clone differs from it by one base. V gene TRBV7-9 combines with J gene TRBJ2-7, with D unresolved. The CDR3 runs to 11 residues. The germline V gene has CDR1 SEHNR and CDR2 FQNEAQ (reference sequence). Trimming shortened V by 4 bases and J by 5 bases, and 6 bases separated the two germline ends. The CDR3 DNA reads TGTGCCAGCAGCTGCCGGGACGAGCAGTACTTC. Its translation is CASSCRDEQYF.

Of note for this clonotype: Possible read error: a much larger clone is one base away. J is TRBJ2-7 and V is TRBV7-9; D unresolved. This CDR3 is 17 amino acids long. Per the germline V gene, CDR1 is SEHNR and CDR2 is FQNEAQ (reference sequence). The CDR3 reads CASSHGSDGWSSSEQYF. In DNA form, the CDR3 reads TGTGCCAGCAGCCATGGGTCGGACGGCTGGAGCTCCTCCGAGCAGTACTTC.

This clonotype was detected ten times or more. The V gene is TRBV18, the J gene TRBJ2-1, with a tentative D call TRBD1 (7 bases). The CDR3 is 14 amino acids. Trimming left V 6 bases short and J 6 bases short, with 15 bases between. The germline gives CDR1 KGHSH, CDR2 LQKENI. CDR3: CASSSGGTPNEQFF. DNA of the CDR3: TGTGCCAGCTCGTCAGGGGGGACGCCCAATGAGCAGTTCTTC. The entire variable domain, with the rest obtained from reference TRBV18 and TRBJ2-1, is as follows: NAGVMQNPRHLVRRRGQEARLRCSPMKGHSHVYWYRQLPEEGLKFMVYLQKENIIDESGMPKERFSAEFPKEGPSILRIQQVVRGDSAAYFCASSSGGTPNEQFFGPGTRLTVL.

The sample holds a few counts of this clonotype. The chain couples TRBV4-3 to TRBJ2-2; possible D gene TRBD2, 5 bases. CDR3 length: 17 amino acids. The V gene's germline CDR1 is LGHNA and CDR2 YSLEER. The V gene lost 0 bases and the J gene lost 4 bases, with 15 bases spanning the gap. The CDR3 nucleotides are TGCGCCAGCAGCCAAGATTCCGGGGTGAGACTCACCGGGGAGCTGTTTTTT. Its translation is CASSQDSGVRLTGELFF.

This clonotype was detected only a few times. The V and J genes are TRBV2 and TRBJ1-5; no definite D call. Germline assignment: CDR1 SNHLY and CDR2 FYNNEI. The CDR3 is made up of 13 amino acids. V lost 6 bases and J lost 1, with 7 bases in between. The CDR3 is CASSGRSNQPQHF. The CDR3, as DNA: TGTGCCAGCAGCGGACGGAGCAATCAGCCCCAGCATTTT.

V usage is TRBV5-8 and J usage is TRBJ2-7; D gene uncertain. Per the germline V gene, CDR1 is SGHTS and CDR2 is YDEGEE. The CDR3 length is 14 residues. Between the trimmed V and J ends, which lost 4 bases and 4 bases, there was a span of 15 bases. This CDR3 reads CASSPGSVSYEQYF. DNA of the CDR3: TGTGCCAGCAGCCCGGGCAGCGTCTCGTACGAGCAGTACTTC.

The sample holds many counts of this clonotype. The rearrangement joins TRBV13 to TRBJ2-3; 7 bases line up with TRBD2. This CDR3 contains 15 residues. With V trimmed by 5 bases and J by 2 bases, 7 bases remained unmatched. Germline-derived CDR1 and CDR2 are PRHDT and FYEKMQ (reference sequence). As DNA, the CDR3 is TGTGCCAGCAGCCCCTCCGGGACTACCACAGATACGCAGTATTTT. Residues: CASSPSGTTTDTQYF. The variable domain in full, completed from reference TRBV13 and TRBJ2-3, reads AAGVIQSPRHLIKEKRETATLKCYPIPRHDTVYWYQQGPGQDPQFLISFYEKMQSDKGSIPDRFSAQQFSDYHSELNMSSLELGDSALYFCASSPSGTTTDTQYFGPGTRLTVL.

This clonotype was counted only a few times. The chain combines TRBV4-3 with TRBJ2-7, with unresolved D. With 4 bases removed from V and 3 bases from J, the gap between germline ends came to 22 bases. CDR3 length: 17 residues. The V gene's germline CDR1 is LGHNA and CDR2 YSLEER. DNA of the CDR3: TGCGCCAGCAGCCGAGCGTACGGTTTCCGGTTAGACTACGAGCAGTACTTC. It yields the protein CASSRAYGFRLDYEQYF.

Of note for this clonotype: This clone may be a read error of a much larger clone one base away. The rearrangement links TRBV6-2 or TRBV6-3 to TRBJ1-1; D is unclear. V was pared by 6 bases and J by 4 bases, with 12 bases between. The CDR3 spans 13 residues. Germline V lookup: CDR1 MNHEY, CDR2 SVGEGT. The CDR3 here is CASSRGRVTEAFF. The CDR3 coding sequence is TGTGCCAGCAGCCGGGGTCGCGTCACTGAAGCTTTCTTT.